This passage covers 20 T cell receptor beta chains from one sample sequenced in a study of cytomegalovirus exposure and HLA in healthy donors. PCR employed 60 Vbeta and 13 Jbeta primers. This table comes from immunoSEQ multiplex PCR, and its TCRdb copy is limited to in-frame clones, with some not included. Of some 130,000 clones in the sample, 80% were seen once. Input material: PBMCs. The receptor set was obtained from a male donor in good health and CMV-seronegative.

This clone was found a few times. The rearrangement links TRBV30 to TRBJ2-1; TRBD2 agrees at 11 bases. Germline CDR1 is GTSNPN and CDR2 is SVGIG (reference sequence). The CDR3 runs to 15 residues. V lost 0 bases and J lost 7; bases outside the gene matches: 5. The DNA of the CDR3 is TGTGCCTGGAGTGTAGATCTAGCGGGGGGAAATGAGCAGTTCTTC. Translation gives CAWSVDLAGGNEQFF.

V gene TRBV6-1 combines with J gene TRBJ2-7; D possibly corresponds to TRBD1 (6 bases). The germline V gene encodes CDR1 MNHNS and CDR2 SASEGT. V lost 4 bases and J 3 bases, leaving 13 bases between the germline ends. The CDR3 length is 14 residues. DNA for the CDR3: TGTGCCAGCAGTGTACAGAGGGGGATCTACGAGCAGTACTTC. It translates to CASSVQRGIYEQYF.

The chain recombines TRBV15 with TRBJ2-6; 8 positions match TRBD1. V lost 5 bases to trimming and J lost 0 bases; unmatched junction nucleotides: 6. Germline values: CDR1 LNHNV, CDR2 YYDKDF (reference sequence). This CDR3 spans 17 amino acids. The CDR3 DNA reads as TGTGCCACCAGCCCGGGACAGGCCCGCTCTGGGGCCAACGTCCTGACTTTC. Its protein product is CATSPGQARSGANVLTF.

The chain recombines TRBV5-1 with TRBJ1-5; 7 bases match TRBD1. CDR1 and CDR2 (germline): SGHRS, YFSETQ. The junction had 3 bases not matched to a gene; V was cut back by 4 bases and J by 5 bases. The CDR3 sequence is 13 residues long. The CDR3 nucleotides are TGCGCCAGCAGCCCTGACAGGGATCAGCCCCAGCATTTT. Amino acids: CASSPDRDQPQHF.

The genes are TRBV11-2 and TRBJ2-1; D is perhaps TRBD2 (5 bases). This CDR3 is built from 14 residues. The germline CDR1 and CDR2 sequences are SGHAT and FQNNGV. With 10 bases removed from V and 5 bases from J, the gap between germline ends came to 18 bases. CDR3 nucleotide sequence: TGTGCCACGCGTGGGCGGGCAGGCAACAATGAGCAGTTCTTC. It codes for CATRGRAGNNEQFF.

The V gene is TRBV25-1, the J gene TRBJ1-6; TRBD1 aligns across 7 bases. From germline, CDR1 is MGHDK and CDR2 SYGVNS. CDR3 size: 14 residues. Trimming at V came to 8 bases and at J to 4 bases, leaving 5 bases not matched to a gene. The CDR3 reads CASGPTGYNSPLHF. The CDR3 DNA reads as TGTGCCAGCGGACCGACAGGGTATAATTCACCCCTCCACTTT.

The chain links TRBV14 to TRBJ2-5, with TRBD2 as a possible D gene (5 bases). TRBJ2-7 explains the end of the DNA better; the J call may be wrong. The CDR3 extends over 15 amino acids. Germline values: CDR1 SGHDN, CDR2 FVKESK. The CDR3 DNA sequence: TGTGCCAGCAGCCTTGCTCTCGGGGTGTCGTACGAGCAGTACTTC. Its protein product is CASSLALGVSYEQYF.

This chain connects TRBV5-1 to TRBJ2-7; TRBD1 is a possible D gene (7 bases). The CDR3 spans 16 residues. Per the germline V gene, CDR1 is SGHRS and CDR2 is YFSETQ. Trimming removed 5 bases at V and 3 bases at J, with 21 bases between. The CDR3 is CASSSGQVLSGYEQYF. DNA for the CDR3: TGCGCCAGCAGTTCCGGACAGGTCCTTAGCGGCTACGAGCAGTACTTC.

This clone was detected a few times. The rearrangement uses TRBV2 and TRBJ2-1, with TRBD2 matching over 7 bases. The CDR3 sequence is 15 residues long. V was clipped by 6 bases and J by 15 bases; unmatched bases: 20. Looked up from germline, CDR1 is SNHLY and CDR2 is FYNNEI. The CDR3 DNA follows: TGTGCCAGCAGAGTGGGGACTACAACCGGAGCTAGTCTGTTCTTC. This encodes CASRVGTTTGASLFF.

V and J are TRBV19 and TRBJ1-1; 8 bases align to TRBD1. Losses at the gene ends were 6 bases for V and 0 bases for J; bases not matched to a gene: 9. Germline values: CDR1 LNHDA, CDR2 SQIVND (reference sequence). The CDR3 is 16 amino acids. CDR3 in amino acids: CASSPDREGMNTEAFF. The DNA for the CDR3 is TGTGCCAGTAGCCCGGACAGGGAAGGGATGAACACTGAAGCTTTCTTT.

There are a few counts of this clone. The chain links TRBV4-3 to TRBJ2-2; tentative D call: TRBD1 (6 bases). The CDR3 is made up of 18 amino acids. Germline assignment: CDR1 LGHNA and CDR2 YSLEER. Trimming pared 0 bases from V and 5 bases from J, leaving 19 bases between. DNA for the CDR3: TGCGCCAGCAGCCAAGAGGGGTTTGAGACAGGCAGGACCGGGGAGCTGTTTTTT. Amino acids: CASSQEGFETGRTGELFF.

The V and J genes are TRBV10-2 and TRBJ2-5, with TRBD1 matching over 12 bases. CDR3 size: 14 residues. The trim removed 6 bases at V and 5 bases at J, leaving 4 bases unmatched. Germline-derived CDR1 and CDR2 are WSHSY and SAAADI. Here the CDR3 reads CASRGQGAWETQYF. CDR3 bases: TGCGCCAGCAGGGGACAGGGGGCATGGGAGACCCAGTACTTC.

The chain is built from TRBV10-3 and TRBJ2-2, with TRBD2 identical over 7 bases. The V segment lost 11 bases and the J segment 6 bases; nucleotides outside the gene matches: 12. Germline assignment: CDR1 ENHRY and CDR2 SYGVKD. This CDR3 has 14 residues. The CDR3 spells CAGRGTIRAGELFF. CDR3 DNA: TGTGCCGGAAGAGGGACTATCAGAGCCGGGGAGCTGTTTTTT.

The chain carries TRBV28 and TRBJ1-6; tentative D call: TRBD1 (6 bases). Germline V gives CDR1 MDHEN, CDR2 SYDVKM. Trimming stripped 8 bases from V and 9 bases from J, with 23 bases between. CDR3 length equals 16 residues. The CDR3 sequence is CASSPSGTIFGSPLHF. CDR3 coding DNA: TGTGCCAGCTCACCCTCCGGGACAATCTTTGGTTCACCCCTCCACTTT.

This clone was counted once. This chain connects TRBV23-1 to TRBJ2-7; 8 nucleotides align to TRBD2. TRBV23-1 is labeled an ORF, and its function is uncertain. This CDR3 comprises 16 residues. V dropped 8 bases and J dropped 3; count of bases not matched to a gene: 15. This CDR3 reads CASGSLGGRCFYEQYF. CDR3 bases: TGCGCCAGCGGATCCTTAGGCGGGAGGTGTTTCTACGAGCAGTACTTC.

The V gene is TRBV19, the J gene TRBJ2-7, with 7 positions matching TRBD2. Germline trimming cut 5 bases from V and 6 bases from J; bases unmatched to any gene: 10. The CDR3 is made up of 14 amino acids. The germline CDR1 and CDR2 sequences are LNHDA and SQIVND (reference sequence). The CDR3 bases are TGTGCCAGTAGTCTGACTAGCACCTCTCTCGAGCAGTACTTC. Residues: CASSLTSTSLEQYF.

This sequence joins TRBV7-6 and TRBJ1-2; tentative D call: TRBD1 (5 bases). The CDR3 is 16 amino acids. V lost 1 base to trimming and J lost 6 bases, with 18 bases between them. The germline V gene encodes CDR1 SGHVS and CDR2 FNYEAQ. Here the CDR3 DNA reads TGTGCCAGCAGCTTAGAAGCGGGGGAAGTCGTCAATGGCTACACCTTC. Amino acid sequence: CASSLEAGEVVNGYTF.

V and J are TRBV10-3 and TRBJ1-3, with D unresolved. Trimming shortened V by 0 bases and J by 4 bases, and 13 bases separated the two germline ends. The CDR3 runs 16 residues. Germline values: CDR1 ENHRY, CDR2 SYGVKD. The CDR3 nucleotides are TGTGCCATCAGTGAGTCTGCGGCGGGTGGGGGAAACACCATATATTTT. Its protein is CAISESAAGGGNTIYF.

The chain is built from TRBV4-2 and TRBJ2-1; TRBD2 agrees at 11 bases. The V and J ends lost 3 bases and 1 base, in that order; junction bases with no gene match: 5. The length of the CDR3 is 17 residues. The germline gives CDR1 LGHNA, CDR2 YNFKEQ. For the CDR3, the DNA is TGTGCCAGCAGCCAGGGCCTAGCGGGAGGTTCCTACAATGAGCAGTTCTTC. It codes for CASSQGLAGGSYNEQFF.

The chain employs TRBV15 and TRBJ1-1; 7 bases align to TRBD1. Germline trimming cut 0 bases from V and 0 bases from J; bases unmatched to any gene: 4. Germline CDR1 is LNHNV and CDR2 is YYDKDF (reference sequence). This CDR3 comprises 16 residues. The CDR3 DNA follows: TGTGCCACCAGCAGAGATCAGGACAGGATGAACACTGAAGCTTTCTTT. Protein sequence: CATSRDQDRMNTEAFF.